This T cell receptor (beta chain) is drawn from a study of blood T cells in healthy people across ages. Overall study: Using template switching, researchers captured about one barcoded beta molecule for each two T cells.

With a J-beta primer mix and a sample-barcoded 5' primer, a second PCR ran roughly 6 to 12 cycles. MiXCR was run by TCRdb on the 5' RACE reads, yielding one entry per CDR3 protein. The sample carries some 1.4 million distinct CDR3 sequences, 42% recorded once. Broader study findings: A greater number of naive CD4+ cells and higher diversity distinguished long-lived donors from aged donors.

This clonotype was detected only a few times. Antigen specificity is unknown. Germline V lookup: CDR1 SQVTM, CDR2 ANQGSEA. This CDR3 contains 14 residues. Trimming left V 3 bases short and J 5 bases short, with 13 bases between. The TCR sequence derives from a woman between 18 and 29 years old in good health. This chain uses TRBV29-1 with TRBJ2-2, with D possibly called TRBD1 or TRBD2 (5 bases each). Sequenced sample: blood. The DNA of the CDR3 is TGCAGCGTTGACCGGGGCCAGAGAACCGGGGAGCTGTTTTTT. Translation: CSVDRGQRTGELFF.